This T cell receptor beta chain was identified during a study of blood T cell repertoires in COVID-19. This clone was observed a single time. Method: immunoSEQ multiplex PCR; TCRdb's copy keeps in-frame clones and lacks some. Here the sample spans fewer than 350,000 clones, more than 70% being singletons. The CDR3 spans 13 residues. Germline V CDR1 and CDR2: SEHNR, FQNEAQ (reference sequence). V gave up 5 bases and J gave up 3 bases; unmatched junction bases: 1. Seattle patient enrollment occurred during active infection, with longitudinal follow-up thereafter. The sequenced material came from peripheral blood. The chain combines TRBV7-9 with TRBJ2-7; 10 bases are a match to TRBD1. This sequence originates from an older woman with COVID-19, enrolled during active disease. Written as DNA, the CDR3 is TGTGCCAGCAGCCGGACAGGGGGCTACGAGCAGTACTTC. This sequence encodes CASSRTGGYEQYF.